This TCR beta chain was captured by sequencing in a study of cytomegalovirus exposure and HLA in healthy donors. Germline V gene sequence: CDR1 SGDLS, CDR2 YYNGEE. This CDR3 contains 15 residues. V was trimmed by 3 bases and J by 1 base, leaving 14 bases between them. PCR involved 60 Vbeta and 13 Jbeta primers. Libraries were prepared by immunoSEQ multiplex PCR; TCRdb keeps only in-frame clonotypes and omits some of them. This sample's table reports 55,000 to 85,000 clones. Material for sequencing was PBMCs. This TCR came from a female donor in good health and CMV-seropositive. The chain uses TRBV9 and TRBJ2-7; D is perhaps TRBD1 (5 bases). The CDR3 sequence is CASSETSDTSYEQYF. DNA for the CDR3: TGTGCCAGCAGCGAGACTTCGGACACTTCCTACGAGCAGTACTTC. Full variable domain (remainder filled in from reference TRBV9 and TRBJ2-7): DSGVTQTPKHLITATGQRVTLRCSPRSGDLSVYWYQQSLDQGLQFLIQYYNGEERAKGNILERFSAQQFPDLHSELNLSSLELGDSALYFCASSETSDTSYEQYFGPGTRLTVT.